Each of the 8 T cell receptor beta chains below was sequenced from the same sample in a study of blood T cells in healthy people across ages. The authors ran a second PCR of about 7 to 11 cycles using a sample-barcoded 5' primer and a J-beta primer mix. TCRdb independently ran MiXCR on the 5' RACE reads; one entry per CDR3 protein. The table records 650,000 to 800,000 distinct CDR3 sequences, around 45% of them present only once. The sequenced sample consisted of blood. These receptor sequences come from a man aged 60-69 years in good health.

The gene calls are TRBV20-1 and TRBJ2-3; 11 bases fit TRBD2. The germline V gene encodes CDR1 DFQATT and CDR2 SNEGSKA (reference sequence). J was trimmed by 6 bases and V by 1 base; bases with no gene match: 12. This CDR3 comprises 17 residues. The chain's CDR3 is CSARVPLSGGALDTQYF. CDR3 sequence (DNA): TGCAGTGCTAGAGTTCCTCTTAGCGGGGGGGCCCTGGATACGCAGTATTTT.

This chain links TRBV12-3 or TRBV12-4 with TRBJ2-2; TRBD2 matches at 12 bases. V shed 4 bases and J 6 bases; nucleotides not matched to a gene: 6. The CDR3 contains 16 residues. The CDR3 DNA reads as TGTGCCAGCAGTTCGGCTCTAGCGGGGGGGGCCGGGGAGCTGTTTTTT. Amino acids: CASSSALAGGAGELFF.

This clonotype showed up just a few times. The chain combines TRBV20-1 with TRBJ2-7; 9 bases align to TRBD1. The germline V gene encodes CDR1 DFQATT and CDR2 SNEGSKA (reference sequence). J was trimmed by 2 bases and V by 4 bases; bases with no gene match: 6. This CDR3 contains 14 residues. The CDR3 DNA reads as TGCAGTGCTACGCGGGACAGGGCGCCCTACGAGCAGTACTTC. Translating it yields CSATRDRAPYEQYF.

The CDR3, as DNA: TGTGCCAGCAGTTCACGGGTTGAGCAGTTCTTC. It translates to CASSSRVEQFF. This chain links TRBV27 with TRBJ2-1; D is unresolved. This CDR3 contains 11 residues. Germline lookup yields CDR1 MNHEY and CDR2 SMNVEV (reference sequence). V shed 4 bases and J shed 9 bases, with 7 bases lying between them.

This chain joins TRBV29-1 and TRBJ2-3; TRBD1 or TRBD2 may be the D gene (5 bases each). The length of the CDR3 is 13 residues. Trimming took off 6 bases at V and 2 bases at J, with 12 bases between the two ends. Germline CDR1 and CDR2: SQVTM and ANQGSEA. The CDR3 sequence: CSVETGATDTQYF. The CDR3 bases are TGCAGCGTAGAGACCGGGGCCACAGATACGCAGTATTTT.

CDR3 amino acids: CASSEARGLNNEQFF. CDR3 coding DNA: TGTGCCAGCAGCGAAGCCCGGGGGCTTAACAATGAGCAGTTCTTC. The rearrangement joins TRBV7-6 to TRBJ2-1; D may be TRBD1 or TRBD2 (6 bases each). This CDR3 comprises 15 residues. Trimming pared 5 bases from V and 5 bases from J, leaving 16 bases between. Germline CDR1 and CDR2: SGHVS and FNYEAQ.

Worth noting for this clonotype: An end of the junction does not agree with germline; a read error may underlie this. The chain employs TRBV6-6 and TRBJ2-5; 8 nucleotides line up with TRBD2. Germline CDR1 and CDR2: MNHNY and SVGAGI (reference sequence). The CDR3 spans 15 residues. The CDR3, as DNA: TGTGCCAGCAGTTACGGAGCGGGGGACCAAGCGACCCAGTACTTC. This encodes CASSYGAGDQATQYF.

The DNA for the CDR3 is TGTGCCAGCAGTCACGGGACAGGGGTTAGTTTATCGAGCGGCTACACCTTC. It is translated as CASSHGTGVSLSSGYTF. The rearrangement joins TRBV6-5 to TRBJ1-2, with 10 bases matching TRBD1. Losses at the gene ends were 5 bases for V and 8 bases for J; bases not matched to a gene: 17. The germline gives CDR1 MNHEY, CDR2 SVGAGI. The CDR3 has 17 amino acids.